These 29 T cell receptor beta chains originate from one sample sequenced in a study of beta chain features in type 1 diabetes. Their antigen targets remain unknown. Study outcomes and limitations: Patients with Type 1 diabetes showed moderately but significantly shorter TCRB CDR3s in all four CD4+ subsets.

cDNA synthesis used the whole RNA isolate, giving expressed TCRB sequences. Using immunoSEQ multiplex PCR, the repertoire was profiled, and TCRdb retains in-frame clones only, with some absent. In the table there are around 650,000 clones, around an eighth of which are singletons. Material: naive CD4+ T cells from blood. Receptors were obtained from a man aged 25-45 years with type 1 diabetes.

The CDR3 nucleotides are TGTGCCAGCGACACCCCGGCCTCCTACGAGCAGTACTTC. Translating gives CASDTPASYEQYF. The chain joins TRBV28 to TRBJ2-7; D is undetermined. V lost 8 bases and J 0 bases, leaving 11 bases between the germline ends. The CDR3 is made up of 13 amino acids. Per germline, CDR1 MDHEN and CDR2 SYDVKM.

On this clone itself: Within the sample, other DNA sequences also encode this same CDR3. This rearrangement joins TRBV7-2 to TRBJ1-6; 10 bases agree with TRBD1. In germline, CDR1 is SGHTA, CDR2 FQGNSA. This CDR3 region has 15 residues. Trimming removed 0 bases from V and 9 bases from J; junction bases left unmatched: 2. Here the CDR3 DNA reads TGTGCCAGCAGCTTAGCGGGGACAGGGGTTTCACCCCTCCACTTT. Translating it yields CASSLAGTGVSPLHF.

This chain uses TRBV11-1 with TRBJ1-6; D unclear. The CDR3 runs to 15 residues. Germline V gene data show CDR1 as SGHAT and CDR2 as FQDESV (reference sequence). Trimming pared 2 bases from V and 2 bases from J, leaving 7 bases between. The CDR3 DNA follows: TGTGCCAGCAGCTTACGGCAGCCCTATAATTCACCCCTCCACTTT. This codes for CASSLRQPYNSPLHF.

This clone was observed a handful of times. This chain's CDR3 is CASSSGGFFSTDTQYF. CDR3 coding DNA: TGCGCCAGCAGCTCCGGAGGCTTCTTTAGCACAGATACGCAGTATTTT. The V and J genes are TRBV5-1 and TRBJ2-3; the D gene is possibly TRBD2 (5 bases). This CDR3 is 16 amino acids long. CDR1 and CDR2 from the germline V gene are SGHRS and YFSETQ. The V and J ends lost 3 bases and 0 bases respectively, with 14 bases between them.

This clone was counted only a few times. V gene TRBV10-3 combines with J gene TRBJ2-7; D not resolved. The germline CDR1 and CDR2 sequences are ENHRY and SYGVKD. The CDR3 has 14 amino acids. V was pared by 7 bases and J by 0 bases, with 13 bases between. The CDR3 nucleotides read TGTGCCATCAATCACCCGGGCAGCTCCTACGAGCAGTACTTC. Residues: CAINHPGSSYEQYF.

This clone was observed a few times. This sequence joins TRBV29-1 and TRBJ2-5; TRBD1 might be the D (7 bases). This CDR3 comprises 13 residues. The germline V gene encodes CDR1 SQVTM and CDR2 ANQGSEA. The germline V and J ends were trimmed by 6 bases and 5 bases, with 16 bases remaining between them. CDR3 DNA: TGCAGCGTGGGACAGTTGACTAGTGAGACCCAGTACTTC. Protein sequence: CSVGQLTSETQYF.

V and J are TRBV7-9 and TRBJ2-7; a weak D match, TRBD1 (5 bases). The CDR3 is made up of 15 amino acids. V dropped 5 bases and J dropped 2 bases, with 16 bases sitting between them. Germline assignment: CDR1 SEHNR and CDR2 FQNEAQ (reference sequence). CDR3 region: CASSPYQGIPYEQYF. The CDR3 region has the DNA TGTGCCAGCAGCCCCTACCAGGGAATTCCCTACGAGCAGTACTTC.

V and J are TRBV9 and TRBJ2-2; the D is unclear. This CDR3 comprises 13 residues. Per germline, CDR1 SGDLS and CDR2 YYNGEE. Trimming shortened V by 4 bases and J by 1 base, and 5 bases separated the two germline ends. The CDR3 sequence is CASSPQNTGELFF. CDR3 bases: TGTGCCAGCAGCCCACAGAACACCGGGGAGCTGTTTTTT.

Turning to this clone: This sequence may be a read error, since a much larger clone differs from it by one base. The rearrangement links TRBV7-8 to TRBJ2-5; D is undetermined. The CDR3 totals 11 residues. Trimming removed 0 bases from V and 4 bases from J, with 0 bases in between. CDR1 is SGHVS and CDR2 is FQNEAQ in the germline V gene. DNA for the CDR3: TGTGCCAGCAGCTTAGCAGAGACCCAGTACTTC. This encodes CASSLAETQYF.

As regards this clone: This same CDR3 is encoded by further DNA sequences in the sample. V gene TRBV5-1 combines with J gene TRBJ2-1, with 9 bases matching TRBD1. The CDR3 runs to 14 residues. V lost 3 bases to trimming and J lost 4 bases; unmatched junction nucleotides: 2. Germline CDR1 and CDR2: SGHRS and YFSETQ. CDR3 DNA sequence: TGCGCCAGCAGCTCTGGACAGGGGTACAATGAGCAGTTCTTC. This codes for CASSSGQGYNEQFF.

This clone was seen more than once but under ten times. The chain joins TRBV4-3 to TRBJ1-6; possibly TRBD1 for D (5 bases). Germline V gives CDR1 LGHNA, CDR2 YSLEER. V lost 1 base and J 6 bases, leaving 13 bases between the germline ends. The CDR3 totals 16 residues. This chain's CDR3 is CASSQGRQGPNSPLHF. As DNA, the CDR3 is TGCGCCAGCAGCCAAGGTCGGCAGGGACCTAATTCACCCCTCCACTTT.

This clone showed up just a few times. V usage is TRBV27 and J usage is TRBJ1-5; maybe TRBD1 (6 bases). This CDR3 comprises 12 residues. Trimming pared 7 bases from V and 7 bases from J, leaving 11 bases between. CDR1 is MNHEY, CDR2 SMNVEV, per germline (reference sequence). CDR3 amino acids: CASNRVGQPQHF. In nucleotides, the CDR3 is TGTGCCAGCAACAGGGTAGGGCAGCCCCAGCATTTT.

This clone was observed a handful of times. CDR3 protein: CASSENTQYF. CDR3 coding DNA: TGTGCCAGCAGTGAGAATACGCAGTATTTT. The V call is TRBV6-1, the J call TRBJ2-3, with D hard to call. Germline loops: CDR1 MNHNS, CDR2 SASEGT. Trimming removed 3 bases from V and 7 bases from J, with 2 bases in between. There are 10 residues in the CDR3.

The chain links TRBV29-1 to TRBJ1-2; 7 nucleotides agree with TRBD1. The CDR3 runs to 13 residues. CDR1 and CDR2 from the germline V gene are SQVTM and ANQGSEA. V lost 0 bases to trimming and J lost 8 bases; unmatched junction nucleotides: 6. Written as DNA, the CDR3 is TGCAGCGTTGAAGAGTTGGGACAGCGAGGCTACACCTTC. Translating it yields CSVEELGQRGYTF.

Worth noting for this clone: Other DNA variants within this sample encode the same CDR3. The chain links TRBV7-9 to TRBJ1-2; perhaps TRBD1 as D (5 bases). Trimming removed 3 bases at V and 1 base at J, with 6 bases between. The germline V gene encodes CDR1 SEHNR and CDR2 FQNEAQ (reference sequence). The CDR3 has 13 residues. CDR3 sequence (DNA): TGTGCCAGCAGCTTGGGGGGTAACTATGGCTACACCTTC. This sequence encodes CASSLGGNYGYTF.

This chain joins TRBV28 and TRBJ2-7; D not resolved. CDR3 length: 17 amino acids. The germline V gene encodes CDR1 MDHEN and CDR2 SYDVKM. Trimming pared 4 bases from V and 7 bases from J, leaving 26 bases between. As DNA, the CDR3 is TGTGCCAGCAGTTATTATCTCCTCTCACCCGCCCTAGGGGAGCAGTACTTC. It translates to CASSYYLLSPALGEQYF.

Regarding this clone: The sample has other DNA sequences that encode this CDR3 too. The chain links TRBV5-1 to TRBJ2-7; the D call may be TRBD1 or TRBD2 (5 bases each). Germline CDR1 and CDR2: SGHRS and YFSETQ. Between the trimmed V and J ends, which lost 2 bases and 2 bases, there was a span of 11 bases. This CDR3 comprises 14 residues. The CDR3 DNA is TGCGCCAGCAGCTTTCGGCAGGGAGCCTACGAGCAGTACTTC. Protein product: CASSFRQGAYEQYF.

This chain connects TRBV11-2 to TRBJ2-5; D not certain. Germline values: CDR1 SGHAT, CDR2 FQNNGV. Trimming shortened V by 7 bases and J by 3 bases, and 3 bases separated the two germline ends. This CDR3 is 10 amino acids long. The CDR3 loop reads CASKKETQYF. The CDR3 bases are TGTGCCAGCAAAAAAGAGACCCAGTACTTC.

This clone was detected only a few times. This chain links TRBV11-2 with TRBJ1-4, with D possibly being TRBD1 (6 bases). Germline V gives CDR1 SGHAT, CDR2 FQNNGV. V lost 2 bases and J lost 3, with 10 bases in between. The CDR3 length is 15 residues. CDR3 DNA: TGTGCCAGCAGCTTACCCGGACAGTCTAATGAAAAACTGTTTTTT. Amino acid sequence: CASSLPGQSNEKLFF. Looking up the rest from reference TRBV11-2 and TRBJ1-4 gives the full variable domain: EAGVAQSPRYKIIEKRQSVAFWCNPISGHATLYWYQQILGQGPKLLIQFQNNGVVDDSQLPKDRFSAERLKGVDSTLKIQPAKLEDSAVYLCASSLPGQSNEKLFFGSGTQLSVL.

This clone was counted between two and nine times. The chain joins TRBV7-9 to TRBJ2-3; D is possibly TRBD1 (6 bases). There are 14 residues in the CDR3. Germline assignment: CDR1 SEHNR and CDR2 FQNEAQ (reference sequence). V lost 5 bases to trimming and J lost 2 bases, with 11 bases between them. The CDR3 DNA reads TGTGCCAGCAGCCAGGACAGTCTCACAGATACGCAGTATTTT. Protein: CASSQDSLTDTQYF.

The gene calls are TRBV7-2 and TRBJ2-7; 10 bases line up with TRBD1. Germline loops: CDR1 SGHTA, CDR2 FQGNSA. V lost 5 bases to trimming and J lost 7 bases; unmatched junction nucleotides: 8. There are 14 residues in the CDR3. The CDR3 sequence is CASSRPGQGYEQYF. The CDR3 DNA follows: TGTGCCAGCAGCAGACCGGGACAGGGGTATGAGCAGTACTTC.

In regard to this clone: Other DNA sequences within the sample encode an identical CDR3. J is TRBJ1-2 and V is TRBV7-2; D is uncertain. Trimming removed 3 bases at V and 0 bases at J, with 5 bases between. This CDR3 spans 13 amino acids. The germline V gene encodes CDR1 SGHTA and CDR2 FQGNSA. CDR3 amino acids: CASSFGTNYGYTF. CDR3 nucleotide sequence: TGTGCCAGCAGCTTTGGAACTAACTATGGCTACACCTTC.

The chain has TRBV5-1 and TRBJ2-3, with TRBD1 as a possible D gene (6 bases). V lost 6 bases and J 0 bases, leaving 11 bases between the germline ends. In germline, CDR1 is SGHRS, CDR2 YFSETQ. The CDR3 runs 14 residues. CDR3 loop: CASNRDASTDTQYF. CDR3 DNA: TGCGCCAGCAACAGGGATGCTAGCACAGATACGCAGTATTTT.

This clone was seen more than once but under ten times. V and J are TRBV14 and TRBJ2-1; D is perhaps TRBD1 (5 bases). The V end was cut by 4 bases, the J end by 7 bases, with 23 bases between. CDR3 size: 17 residues. The germline gives CDR1 SGHDN, CDR2 FVKESK. This CDR3 is CASSLKVQGQVRNEQFF. The DNA for the CDR3 is TGTGCCAGCAGCCTAAAGGTCCAGGGTCAAGTCAGGAATGAGCAGTTCTTC.

This clone was detected a few times. The V call is TRBV5-4, the J call TRBJ2-3; 9 bases fit TRBD2. The V and J ends lost 4 bases and 5 bases, in that order; junction bases with no gene match: 8. CDR3 length equals 15 residues. The germline V gene has CDR1 SGHNT and CDR2 YYREEE (reference sequence). CDR3 amino acids: CASSETSGSGDTQYF. Written as DNA, the CDR3 is TGTGCCAGCAGCGAGACTAGCGGCTCAGGAGATACGCAGTATTTT.

The CDR3 region is CASSFDTNYGYTF. The DNA for the CDR3 is TGTGCCAGCAGCTTCGACACCAACTATGGCTACACCTTC. The gene calls are TRBV7-9 and TRBJ1-2; D is uncertain. CDR3 length: 13 residues. The V end lost 3 bases, the J end lost 2 bases, and 7 bases lay between the germline ends. Germline V gene sequence: CDR1 SEHNR, CDR2 FQNEAQ (reference sequence).

In nucleotides, the CDR3 is TGTGCCAGCAGTTTAGTAACAGGCGGGGAGCAGTACTTC. Amino acid sequence: CASSLVTGGEQYF. This chain links TRBV27 with TRBJ2-7, with D perhaps assigned TRBD1 or TRBD2 (5 bases each). The CDR3 has 13 residues. Germline CDR1 and CDR2: MNHEY and SMNVEV (reference sequence). Deletions cut 2 bases from V and 7 bases from J, with 12 bases between.

The CDR3 sequence is CASSLFPTSGGEGGTDTQYF. The DNA of the CDR3 is TGCGCCAGCAGCCTTTTTCCGACTAGCGGGGGGGAAGGTGGTACAGATACGCAGTATTTT. The genes are TRBV4-3 and TRBJ2-3; 14 bases are shared with TRBD2. The V segment lost 4 bases and the J segment 3 bases; nucleotides outside the gene matches: 15. CDR3 length: 20 amino acids. The germline gives CDR1 LGHNA, CDR2 YSLEER.

This clone has more than one count but fewer than ten. The rearrangement joins TRBV4-3 to TRBJ2-2, with 9 bases aligning to TRBD1. Losses at the gene ends were 5 bases for V and 3 bases for J; bases not matched to a gene: 7. Germline lookup yields CDR1 LGHNA and CDR2 YSLEER. The CDR3 is 16 residues long. The CDR3 loop is CASSANRGLYTGELFF. CDR3 in DNA: TGCGCCAGCAGCGCAAACAGGGGGCTTTACACCGGGGAGCTGTTTTTT.